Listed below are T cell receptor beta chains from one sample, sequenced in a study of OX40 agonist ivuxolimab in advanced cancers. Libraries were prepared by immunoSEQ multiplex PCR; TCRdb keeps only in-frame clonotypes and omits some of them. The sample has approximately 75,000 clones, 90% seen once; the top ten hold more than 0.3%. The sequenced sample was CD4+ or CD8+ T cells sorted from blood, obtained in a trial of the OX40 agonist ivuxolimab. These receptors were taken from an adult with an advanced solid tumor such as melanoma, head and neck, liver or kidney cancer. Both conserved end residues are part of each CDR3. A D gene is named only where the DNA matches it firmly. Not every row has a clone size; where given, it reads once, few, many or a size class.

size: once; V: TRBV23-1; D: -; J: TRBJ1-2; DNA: TGCGCCAGACAGCCTCAGGGCCTGACCCTCTATGGCTACACCTTC; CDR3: CARQPQGLTLYGYTF
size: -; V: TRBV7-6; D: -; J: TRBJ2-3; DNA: TGTGCCAGCAGCTTAGGTCTAGGCCTCGGGACAGATACGCAGTATTTT; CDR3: CASSLGLGLGTDTQYF
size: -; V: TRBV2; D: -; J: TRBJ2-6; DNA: TGTGCCAGCAGCGAATTCCCTCTGGGCTCTGGGGCCAACGTCCTGACTTTC; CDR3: CASSEFPLGSGANVLTF
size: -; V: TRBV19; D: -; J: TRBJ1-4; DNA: TGTGCCAGTAGTCGGGATGAGAATGAAAAACTGTTTTTT; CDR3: CASSRDENEKLFF
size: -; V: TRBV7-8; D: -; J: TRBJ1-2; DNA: TGTGCCAGCAGCTTATCAGGCGCGGTATCCTATGGCTACACCTTC; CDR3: CASSLSGAVSYGYTF
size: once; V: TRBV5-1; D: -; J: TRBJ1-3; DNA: TGCGCCAGCAGCTTGGAGTCTGGAAACACCATATATTTT; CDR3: CASSLESGNTIYF
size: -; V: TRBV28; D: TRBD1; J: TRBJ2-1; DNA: TGTGCCAGCAAGGGGGCCCCTGGTTATGAGCAGTTCTTC; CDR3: CASKGAPGYEQFF
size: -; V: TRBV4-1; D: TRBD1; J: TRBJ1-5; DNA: TGCGCCAGCAGCCAACCCGGGACAGGTGGATCTCAGCCCCAGCATTTT; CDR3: CASSQPGTGGSQPQHF
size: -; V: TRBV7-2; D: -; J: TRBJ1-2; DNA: TGTGCCAGCAGCTGGACAGTCGTTATTGACTATGGCTACACCTTC; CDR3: CASSWTVVIDYGYTF
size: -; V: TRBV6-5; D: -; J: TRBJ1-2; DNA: TGTGCCAGCAGAAACCGGGAGTCCTTCTATGGCTACACCTTC; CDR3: CASRNRESFYGYTF
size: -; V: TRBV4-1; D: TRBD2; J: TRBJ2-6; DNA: TGCGCCAGCAGCCAAGCTAGGACTAGCGGGATCTCTGGGGCCAACGTCCTGACTTTC; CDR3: CASSQARTSGISGANVLTF
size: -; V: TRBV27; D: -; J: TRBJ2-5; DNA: TGTGCCTGCGGTCAGGGCAGGCGAGAGACCCAGTACTTC; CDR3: CACGQGRRETQYF
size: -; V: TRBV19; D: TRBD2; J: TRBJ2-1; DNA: TGTGCCAGTAACCTAGCGGGGTCTGTGGGAAATGAGCAGTTCTTC; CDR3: CASNLAGSVGNEQFF
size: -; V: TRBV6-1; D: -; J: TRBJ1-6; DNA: TGTGCCACCACCCCCGGGCAGGGGAGTTCACCCCTCCACTTT; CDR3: CATTPGQGSSPLHF
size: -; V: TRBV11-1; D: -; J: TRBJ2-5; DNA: TGTGCCAGCAGCGGGGGTTCGGTGGAGACCCAGTACTTC; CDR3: CASSGGSVETQYF
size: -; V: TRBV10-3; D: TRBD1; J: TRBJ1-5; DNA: TGTGCCATCAGTGAGTCAACCGACAGGGGCCGGCAGCCCCAGCATTTT; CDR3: CAISESTDRGRQPQHF
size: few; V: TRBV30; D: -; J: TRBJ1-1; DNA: TGTGCCTGGAGGCCCCCTGGGGCTGAAGCTTTCTTT; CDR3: CAWRPPGAEAFF
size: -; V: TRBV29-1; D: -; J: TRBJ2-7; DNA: TGCAGCGCTAGGACCGACTCCTACGAGCAGTACTTC; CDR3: CSARTDSYEQYF
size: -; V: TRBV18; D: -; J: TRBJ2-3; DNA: TGTGCCAGCTCACCCGCGGGGCGGAAGACCACAGATACGCAGTATTTT; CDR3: CASSPAGRKTTDTQYF
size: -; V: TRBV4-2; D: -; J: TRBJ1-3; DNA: TGTGCCAGCAGCCAAGGGGACACCATATATTTT; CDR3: CASSQGDTIYF
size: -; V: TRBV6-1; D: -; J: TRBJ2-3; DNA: TGTGCCAGCAGTGATTCGGTAGCCCTACGCGATACGCAGTATTTT; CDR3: CASSDSVALRDTQYF
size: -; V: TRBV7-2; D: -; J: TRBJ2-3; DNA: TGTGCCAGCAGCAACGGGCCAGATACGCAGTATTTT; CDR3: CASSNGPDTQYF
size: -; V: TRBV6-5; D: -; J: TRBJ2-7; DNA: TGTGCCAGCAGAGTACAGGGTTCTGGAGAGCAGTACTTC; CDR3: CASRVQGSGEQYF
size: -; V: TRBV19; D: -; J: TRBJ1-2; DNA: TGTGCCAGTAGCCTACCTCCTCCGGGAAACTATGGCTACACCTTC; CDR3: CASSLPPPGNYGYTF
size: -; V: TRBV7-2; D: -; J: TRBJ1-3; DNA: TGTGCCAGCAGCTTAGTGGGCGGAAACACCATATATTTT; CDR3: CASSLVGGNTIYF
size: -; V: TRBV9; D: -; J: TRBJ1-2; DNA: TGTGCCAGCAGCGGGGGGCCGAACTATGGCTACACCTTC; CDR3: CASSGGPNYGYTF
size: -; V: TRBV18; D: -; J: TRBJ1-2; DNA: TGTGCCAGCTCACCCGGTGCAACAGAGTTTAACTATGGCTACACCTTC; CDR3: CASSPGATEFNYGYTF
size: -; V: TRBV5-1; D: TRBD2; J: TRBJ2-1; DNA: TGCGCCAGCAGCGTCGGGACTAGCGGCTACAATGAGCAGTTCTTC; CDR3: CASSVGTSGYNEQFF
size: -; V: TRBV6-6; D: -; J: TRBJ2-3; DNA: TGTGCCAGCGAGGAGGGGGGAAGCACAGATACGCAGTATTTT; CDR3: CASEEGGSTDTQYF